The rows below give T cell receptor beta chains drawn from one sample of a study of T cells in narcolepsy. TCRdb's table, derived via immunoSEQ multiplex PCR, lists solely in-frame clones and lacks some. The sample shows some 33,000 clones, approximately 87% of them seen only once. The sequenced sample was CD45RA- memory CD4+ T cells from PBMCs. These receptors all come from a human donor with narcolepsy. Both conserved end residues are part of each CDR3. The D gene is left open where the match is weak. Clone size, where shown, is once, few, many, or a class for clones that have expanded.

CDR3 DNA | CDR3 protein | clone size | V gene | D gene | J gene
TGTGCCAGCAGCTTGGGGCAGGGGGTAGGGGGCTACACCTTC | CASSLGQGVGGYTF | NA | TRBV13 | TRBD1 | TRBJ1-2
TGTGCCAGCAGTTACTCGTCGCGGGGGGGAAGCTATGGCTACACCTTC | CASSYSSRGGSYGYTF | NA | TRBV6-5 | NA | TRBJ1-2
TGTGCCAGCAGCTTGAACACGAACACTGAAGCTTTCTTT | CASSLNTNTEAFF | NA | TRBV11-2 | NA | TRBJ1-1
TGTGCCAGCAGCTCCGGAGTAAACGAGCAGTTCTTC | CASSSGVNEQFF | NA | TRBV7-9 | NA | TRBJ2-1
TGTGCCAGCAGTCCCTTTATGAACTATGGCTACACCTTC | CASSPFMNYGYTF | NA | TRBV28 | NA | TRBJ1-2
TGCAGTGTTAGAAAGGCCACTGAAGCTTTCTTT | CSVRKATEAFF | NA | TRBV20-1 | NA | TRBJ1-1
TGTGCCAGCAGCTCGCAGGGGGCCGGGGGCTACACCTTC | CASSSQGAGGYTF | NA | TRBV7-3 | TRBD1 | TRBJ1-2
TGTGCCAGCAGCTTAGACATGGGAAAACTGTTTTTT | CASSLDMGKLFF | NA | TRBV11-2 | NA | TRBJ1-4
TGTGCCAGCAGGACGGACAGCCGGCTAAACACCGGGGAGCTGTTTTTT | CASRTDSRLNTGELFF | NA | TRBV5-6 | NA | TRBJ2-2
TGTGCCAGCAGTTACGGGACAGGGCCCTACGAGCAGTACTTC | CASSYGTGPYEQYF | NA | TRBV6-5 | TRBD1 | TRBJ2-7
TGTGCCAGCAGCCTACGACAGGGCGGCGAGCAGTACTTC | CASSLRQGGEQYF | NA | TRBV25-1 | TRBD1 | TRBJ2-7
TGCAGCGTTGAATTGGGGGCCCCAGATACGCAGTATTTT | CSVELGAPDTQYF | NA | TRBV29-1 | NA | TRBJ2-3
TGTGCCAGCAGTGGGGCGGGGGGCGCACGGAATCAGCCCCAGCATTTT | CASSGAGGARNQPQHF | once | TRBV2 | NA | TRBJ1-5
TGCGCCAGCAGCCTGGAGCGGGCTAATGAAAAACTGTTTTTT | CASSLERANEKLFF | NA | TRBV5-1 | NA | TRBJ1-4
TGTGCCAGCGGACAGAGCAATCAGCCCCAGCATTTT | CASGQSNQPQHF | NA | TRBV27 | NA | TRBJ1-5